These T cell receptor beta chains were read from a single sample in a study of blood T cell repertoires in COVID-19. TCRdb keeps only in-frame clones here, not all; method: immunoSEQ multiplex PCR. The sample consists of 250,000 to 350,000 clones, approximately 84% of them appearing once. The specimen was peripheral blood. The receptors here all came from a human donor with COVID-19, enrolled during active disease. The donor label of this sample is uncertain. The CDR3 runs from the conserved cysteine through the conserved F or W. The D gene is left open where the match is weak. Some rows mark clone size as missing; the rest say once, few, many or name a class of expanded clone.

CDR3nt: TGTGCCAGCAGCCTTATGGGATGGGACAAAGTAAAGCAAGAGACCCAGTACTTC; CDR3aa: CASSLMGWDKVKQETQYF; j_gene: TRBJ2-5; abundance: once; v_gene: TRBV27; d_gene: NA
CDR3nt: TGCAGTGCTAGTGGGACTAGCGGGGTTAGCACAGATACGCAGTATTTT; CDR3aa: CSASGTSGVSTDTQYF; j_gene: TRBJ2-3; abundance: NA; v_gene: TRBV20-1; d_gene: TRBD2
CDR3nt: TGTGCCTGGACCACAGGTCGTCTGGAGTTCTTC; CDR3aa: CAWTTGRLEFF; j_gene: TRBJ2-1; abundance: NA; v_gene: TRBV30; d_gene: NA
CDR3nt: TGCGCCAGCAGCAATAGCGGGAGTTTTACCAATGAGCAGTTCTTC; CDR3aa: CASSNSGSFTNEQFF; j_gene: TRBJ2-1; abundance: NA; v_gene: TRBV5-1; d_gene: TRBD2
CDR3nt: TGTGCCAGCAGCTGGGACAGCCCATTCTCTGGGGCCAACGTCCTGACTTTC; CDR3aa: CASSWDSPFSGANVLTF; j_gene: TRBJ2-6; abundance: NA; v_gene: TRBV7-9; d_gene: TRBD1
CDR3nt: TGTGCCAGCAGCCCAGGAGGAGGGGTTAACACTGAAGCTTTCTTT; CDR3aa: CASSPGGGVNTEAFF; j_gene: TRBJ1-1; abundance: NA; v_gene: TRBV9; d_gene: NA
CDR3nt: TGTGCCAGCAGCCAAGGGACAGGGGGTTTCTTT; CDR3aa: CASSQGTGGFF; j_gene: TRBJ1-1; abundance: NA; v_gene: TRBV6-2/TRBV6-3; d_gene: TRBD1
CDR3nt: TGTGCCAGCAGCCTAGCGGGAGCCGGCACAGATACGCAGTATTTT; CDR3aa: CASSLAGAGTDTQYF; j_gene: TRBJ2-3; abundance: once; v_gene: TRBV7-2; d_gene: TRBD2
CDR3nt: TGTGCCACCCTAGCCGGAAACACCATATATTTT; CDR3aa: CATLAGNTIYF; j_gene: TRBJ1-3; abundance: NA; v_gene: TRBV28; d_gene: NA
CDR3nt: TGTGCCAGCAGCCCGACTAGCGGGAGGGCAAATGAGCAGTTCTTC; CDR3aa: CASSPTSGRANEQFF; j_gene: TRBJ2-1; abundance: NA; v_gene: TRBV11-3; d_gene: TRBD2
CDR3nt: TGTGCCAGCAACTTCGGCAGGGTCCTTGACACTGAAGCTTTCTTT; CDR3aa: CASNFGRVLDTEAFF; j_gene: TRBJ1-1; abundance: NA; v_gene: TRBV5-5; d_gene: NA
CDR3nt: TGTGCCAGCAGTTTTCATAGCGAGCAGTACTTC; CDR3aa: CASSFHSEQYF; j_gene: TRBJ2-7; abundance: NA; v_gene: TRBV28; d_gene: NA
CDR3nt: TGTGCCAGTAGTATAGGACTAGCGGGAGTGGAGACCCAGTACTTC; CDR3aa: CASSIGLAGVETQYF; j_gene: TRBJ2-5; abundance: once; v_gene: TRBV19; d_gene: TRBD2